This paragraph reports one T cell receptor beta chain. Its specificity is not known. Per germline, CDR1 SGDLS and CDR2 YYNGEE. The CDR3 length is 15 residues. J gave up 6 bases and V 0 bases, and 4 bases lay outside the gene matches. The source of the sample is a study of T-cell memory formation after mild COVID-19. The overall study: Largely donor-specific TCR clusters were found. Overall study results and limits: There were some responding clones in pre-infection memory, which suggested that cross-reactive memory had joined. Among CD4+ contracting clones, most were CM and EM, and CD8+ ones EMRA.

One entry per CDR3 protein, called by TCRdb with MiXCR from the 5' RACE reads. This sample has tens of thousands of distinct CDR3 sequences, with about 14% found just once. The chain links TRBV9 to TRBJ2-1, with 9 positions matching TRBD2. The source is an adult woman who had mild COVID-19 (a few samples of this study predate the infection). Cell type and time point are not known. Sequenced input: PBMCs or a T cell subset sorted from them (not recorded which). In DNA, the CDR3 is TGTGCCAGCAGCGTAGGGCTAGCGGGATGCAATGAGCAGTTCTTC. Its translation: CASSVGLAGCNEQFF.